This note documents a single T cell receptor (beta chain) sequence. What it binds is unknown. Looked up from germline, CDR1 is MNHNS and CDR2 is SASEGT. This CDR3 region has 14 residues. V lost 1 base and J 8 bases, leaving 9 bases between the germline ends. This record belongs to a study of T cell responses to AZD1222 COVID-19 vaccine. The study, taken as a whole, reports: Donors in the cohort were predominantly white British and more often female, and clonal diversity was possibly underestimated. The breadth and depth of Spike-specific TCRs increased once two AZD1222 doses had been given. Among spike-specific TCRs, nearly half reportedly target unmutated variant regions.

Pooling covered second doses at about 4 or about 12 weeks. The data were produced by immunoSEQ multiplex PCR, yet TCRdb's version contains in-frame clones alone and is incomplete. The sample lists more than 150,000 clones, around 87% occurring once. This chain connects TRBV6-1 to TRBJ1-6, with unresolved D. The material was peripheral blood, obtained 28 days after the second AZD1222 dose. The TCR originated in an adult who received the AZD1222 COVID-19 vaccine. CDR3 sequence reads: CASSEGPKDSPLHF. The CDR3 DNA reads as TGTGCCAGCAGTGAAGGTCCTAAGGATTCACCCCTCCACTTT.